This TCR beta chain was captured in a study of response to subunit inactivated influenza vaccine. V was clipped by 0 bases and J by 0 bases, with 10 bases between them. There are 17 residues in the CDR3. Germline CDR1 reads SGHRS; CDR2 reads YFSETQ. TCRdb processed the RT-PCR reads anew with MiXCR; each CDR3 protein has one entry. The sample includes around 580,000 distinct CDR3 sequences, around 11% of them seen just once. Study results and caveats: The study's authors posited that every seasonal influenza vaccination enlists few new T cells.

At least ten counts were recorded for this clonotype. The antigen is unknown. The chain combines TRBV5-1 with TRBJ2-6; D is unclear. This TCR derives from a man aged 45-65 years who received an inactivated influenza vaccine. The sequencing used PBMCs from blood, collected on the day of vaccination. CDR3 loop: CASSLEGRTSGANVLTF. CDR3 coding DNA: TGCGCCAGCAGCTTGGAGGGCAGAACCTCTGGGGCCAACGTCCTGACTTTC.